The 25 T cell receptor beta chains listed next were all sequenced from one sample in a study of circulating tumor DNA in untreated peripheral T-cell lymphoma. TCRdb keeps only in-frame clones here, not all; method: immunoSEQ multiplex PCR. This sample has 2,000 to 2,500 clones, with more than 75% found just once. Input material: tumor tissue. The receptors stem from a human donor with peripheral T-cell lymphoma.

A single count supports this clone. The chain combines TRBV6-8 with TRBJ1-1; D possibly corresponds to TRBD1 (5 bases). The CDR3 totals 13 residues. CDR1 and CDR2 from the germline V gene are MNHGY and SAAAGT. V was shortened by 5 bases and J by 2 bases, with 9 bases between the two germline ends. The DNA of the CDR3 is TGTGCCAGCAGTGACCGGGACAACACTGAAGCTTTCTTT. This gives the protein CASSDRDNTEAFF.

The chain joins TRBV29-1 to TRBJ1-1; the D gene is possibly TRBD1 (5 bases). Germline-derived CDR1 and CDR2 are SQVTM and ANQGSEA. V lost 3 bases and J lost 1, with 12 bases in between. The CDR3 covers 14 residues. The CDR3 DNA is TGCAGCGTTGAGGGGGTTGAGGGGAACACTGAAGCTTTCTTT. Translation: CSVEGVEGNTEAFF.

The chain is built from TRBV14 and TRBJ2-1; either TRBD1 or TRBD2 may supply D (5 bases each). V lost 2 bases to trimming and J lost 6 bases, with 26 bases between them. The V gene's germline CDR1 is SGHDN and CDR2 FVKESK. CDR3 length: 19 residues. The DNA for the CDR3 is TGTGCCAGCAGCCAAAGAGAGGGGCGTCTCAAGGGAAAGGGCAATGAGCAGTTCTTC. Translated, it gives CASSQREGRLKGKGNEQFF.

The J gene is TRBJ2-7, the V gene TRBV29-1; D might be TRBD1 or TRBD2, each matching 6 bases. The CDR3 sequence is 15 residues long. The V gene lost 2 bases and the J gene lost 3 bases, with 17 bases spanning the gap. CDR1 is SQVTM, CDR2 ANQGSEA, per germline. The CDR3 DNA reads TGCAGCGTTGAACTTACAGGGAGGCCTGACTACGAGCAGTACTTC. Translated: CSVELTGRPDYEQYF.

This clone was seen a handful of times. The gene calls are TRBV14 and TRBJ2-1; D gene uncertain. With 4 bases removed from V and 10 bases from J, the gap between germline ends came to 14 bases. Germline V CDR1 and CDR2: SGHDN, FVKESK. The CDR3 covers 13 residues. CDR3 loop: CASSLETSGEQFF. CDR3 nucleotide sequence: TGTGCCAGCAGCCTAGAGACCTCAGGAGAGCAGTTCTTC.

The J gene is TRBJ1-2, the V gene TRBV29-1; 10 bases map to TRBD1. Germline V lookup: CDR1 SQVTM, CDR2 ANQGSEA. The trim removed 2 bases at V and 8 bases at J, leaving 8 bases unmatched. The CDR3 contains 14 residues. CDR3: CSVEHAGQGFGYTF. CDR3 DNA sequence: TGCAGCGTTGAACATGCGGGACAGGGGTTCGGCTACACCTTC.

This sequence joins TRBV4-1 and TRBJ2-2; D not resolved. The V gene lost 2 bases and the J gene lost 1 base, with 11 bases spanning the gap. The CDR3 runs 16 residues. Germline V gene data show CDR1 as MGHRA and CDR2 as YSYEKL. The CDR3 DNA reads as TGCGCCAGCAGCCAAAGTTCAGGCAAGAACACCGGGGAGCTGTTTTTT. It specifies CASSQSSGKNTGELFF.

The genes are TRBV29-1 and TRBJ2-2; no reliable D call. CDR3 length: 13 residues. V lost 5 bases and J lost 3, with 10 bases in between. Looked up from germline, CDR1 is SQVTM and CDR2 is ANQGSEA. CDR3 region: CSVPDPYTGELFF. As DNA, the CDR3 is TGCAGCGTTCCAGACCCGTACACCGGGGAGCTGTTTTTT.

The chain has TRBV12-5 and TRBJ2-7; 12 bases align to TRBD1. The V gene end was trimmed by 7 bases and the J gene end by 7 bases; junction bases not matched to a gene: 5. This CDR3 spans 13 amino acids. Germline lookup yields CDR1 LGHNT and CDR2 FRNRAP. Here the CDR3 reads CASEGQGAWEQYF. The CDR3 bases are TGTGCTAGTGAGGGACAGGGGGCCTGGGAGCAGTACTTC.

This clone came up a few times. This chain connects TRBV28 to TRBJ2-3; D remains ambiguous. The length of the CDR3 is 13 residues. The germline CDR1 and CDR2 sequences are MDHEN and SYDVKM. Trimming removed 3 bases from V and 0 bases from J, with 4 bases in between. The CDR3 protein is CASSFASTDTQYF. The CDR3, as DNA: TGTGCCAGCAGTTTTGCCAGCACAGATACGCAGTATTTT.

This chain joins TRBV1 and TRBJ2-2; the D call in the table, TRBD2, was not verified against the DNA. TRBV1 is a pseudogene. There are 17 residues in the CDR3. The CDR3: CASSQPGLAGDTGELFF. The CDR3 region has the DNA TGCGCCAGCAGCCAGCCGGGACTAGCGGGGGACACCGGGGAGCTGTTTTTT.

This rearrangement joins TRBV11-3 to TRBJ2-1, with a possible D match to TRBD2 (5 bases). CDR1 is SGHNT and CDR2 is YENEEA in the germline V gene. V gave up 2 bases and J gave up 4 bases, with 18 bases separating them. The CDR3 has 17 residues. The CDR3 loop reads CASSLLFGGGLYNEQFF. CDR3 in DNA: TGTGCCAGCAGCTTACTCTTTGGTGGAGGCCTATACAATGAGCAGTTCTTC.

V and J are TRBV11-3 and TRBJ1-5; D call uncertain. Trimming left V 2 bases short and J 4 bases short, with 12 bases between. CDR1 and CDR2 from the germline V gene are SGHNT and YENEEA. This CDR3 has 15 amino acids. The CDR3 reads CASSLITTTNQPQHF. DNA for the CDR3: TGTGCCAGCAGCTTAATTACTACGACTAATCAGCCCCAGCATTTT.

This clone was counted a single time. The rearrangement uses TRBV29-1 and TRBJ2-7, with D maybe TRBD1 (5 bases). Germline values: CDR1 SQVTM, CDR2 ANQGSEA. Trimming took 4 bases from V and 6 from J, leaving 16 bases between them. This CDR3 has 13 amino acids. CDR3 protein: CSVVVQGVTEQYF. CDR3 bases: TGCAGCGTTGTTGTTCAGGGTGTGACCGAGCAGTACTTC.

The J gene is TRBJ1-2, the V gene TRBV28, with D uncertain. Trimming cost V 2 bases and J 4 bases, with 14 bases left between them. The CDR3 is 15 amino acids. Per the germline V gene, CDR1 is MDHEN and CDR2 is SYDVKM. The CDR3 coding sequence is TGTGCCAGCAGTTTACTACTGGGGTCCTCCTATGGCTACACCTTC. Translating it yields CASSLLLGSSYGYTF.

This clone showed up just once. The rearrangement joins TRBV19 to TRBJ1-3; D perhaps matches TRBD1 (6 bases). This CDR3 is 17 amino acids long. CDR1 LNHDA and CDR2 SQIVND come from the germline V gene (reference sequence). Trimming removed 9 bases at V and 3 bases at J, with 24 bases between. In nucleotides, the CDR3 is TGTGCCAGCACCGCTCCTGGACGGGGGCGCGGTGGAAACACCATATATTTT. This codes for CASTAPGRGRGGNTIYF.

This rearrangement joins TRBV28 to TRBJ2-1; D is perhaps TRBD2 (6 bases). The CDR3 contains 18 residues. Looked up from germline, CDR1 is MDHEN and CDR2 is SYDVKM. The V end lost 7 bases, the J end lost 4 bases, and 26 bases lay between the germline ends. CDR3 sequence reads: CASKPLRRGPLLYNEQFF. CDR3 DNA: TGTGCCAGCAAGCCCCTCAGGAGGGGCCCCCTTCTTTACAATGAGCAGTTCTTC.

The J gene is TRBJ2-1, the V gene TRBV28; 7 bases map to TRBD1. Germline loops: CDR1 MDHEN, CDR2 SYDVKM. The CDR3 length is 14 residues. The J segment lost 10 bases and the V segment lost 5 bases, leaving 11 bases of the junction unmatched. The CDR3 loop is CASSLGDRVGEQFF. Written as DNA, the CDR3 is TGTGCCAGCAGTCTGGGCGACAGGGTTGGGGAGCAGTTCTTC.

The V gene is TRBV6-7, the J gene TRBJ2-1, with TRBD2 as a possible D gene (6 bases). TRBV6-7 is known as an ORF, though its function is uncertain. V shed 5 bases and J shed 12 bases, with 14 bases lying between them. The CDR3 sequence is 12 residues long. This CDR3 reads CASSATRVRQFF. The CDR3 DNA follows: TGTGCCAGCAGTGCGACTAGGGTGCGGCAGTTCTTC.

A word on this clone: A read error may account for a junction end that differs from germline. This sequence joins TRBV11-3 and TRBJ2-1; 10 bases are a match to TRBD1. CDR3 length: 14 amino acids. Germline V gene sequence: CDR1 SGHNT, CDR2 YENEEA. Written as DNA, the CDR3 is TGTGCTAGCAGCCAGGGACAGGGGAAGGGTGAGCAGTTCTTC. This gives the protein CASSQGQGKGEQFF.

The chain recombines TRBV6-8 with TRBJ2-7; D perhaps matches TRBD1 (6 bases). Trimming cost V 2 bases and J 6 bases, with 11 bases left between them. The CDR3 runs to 13 residues. In germline, CDR1 is MNHGY, CDR2 SAAAGT. The CDR3 DNA is TGTGCCAGCAGTTACGGACAGTTATCCGAGCAGTACTTC. Translation: CASSYGQLSEQYF.

This clone was seen once. The chain carries TRBV18 and TRBJ1-1; TRBD1 is a possible D gene (6 bases). The V gene's germline CDR1 is KGHSH and CDR2 LQKENI. The CDR3 is made up of 15 amino acids. Deletions cut 3 bases from V and 7 bases from J, with 18 bases between. The DNA of the CDR3 is TGTGCCAGCTCACCCCCCGGGAGACAGGCTCTTGAAGCTTTCTTT. It encodes CASSPPGRQALEAFF.

This sequence joins TRBV4-1 and TRBJ2-3; D is unresolved. Germline V gene lookup returns CDR1 MGHRA and CDR2 YSYEKL. There are 13 residues in the CDR3. With 1 base removed from V and 5 bases from J, the gap between germline ends came to 7 bases. The chain's CDR3 is CASSQGPQDTQYF. In DNA form, the CDR3 reads TGCGCCAGCAGCCAAGGCCCTCAAGATACGCAGTATTTT.

This chain joins TRBV9 and TRBJ1-3; the match to TRBD1 covers 7 bases. After removal of 10 bases from V and 4 bases from J, the junction contained 8 bases not matched to a gene. The CDR3 length is 13 residues. The germline gives CDR1 SGDLS, CDR2 YYNGEE. DNA of the CDR3: TGTGCCGCACAGGGGCGGAGGGGAAACACCATATATTTT. Translating gives CAAQGRRGNTIYF.

The chain joins TRBV9 to TRBJ1-3, with a possible D match to TRBD1 (5 bases). This CDR3 comprises 15 residues. Germline V gene data show CDR1 as SGDLS and CDR2 as YYNGEE. V lost 2 bases to trimming and J lost 4 bases, with 13 bases between them. CDR3 loop: CASSVRSGSGNTIYF. CDR3 nucleotides: TGTGCCAGCAGCGTTCGGTCAGGGTCCGGAAACACCATATATTTT.